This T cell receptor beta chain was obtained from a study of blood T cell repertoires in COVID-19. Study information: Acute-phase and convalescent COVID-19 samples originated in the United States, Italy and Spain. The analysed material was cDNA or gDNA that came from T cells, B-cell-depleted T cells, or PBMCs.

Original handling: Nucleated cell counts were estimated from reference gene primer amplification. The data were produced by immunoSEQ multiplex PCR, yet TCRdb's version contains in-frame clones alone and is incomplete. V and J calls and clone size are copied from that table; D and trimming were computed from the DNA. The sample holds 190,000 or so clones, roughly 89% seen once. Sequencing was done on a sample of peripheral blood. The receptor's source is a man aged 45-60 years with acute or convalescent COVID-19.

The CDR3: CASSLGENSNQPQHF. The CDR3 DNA reads TGCGCCAGCAGCTTGGGAGAAAATAGCAATCAGCCCCAGCATTTT. The chain combines TRBV5-1 with TRBJ1-5; D not certain. Deletions cut 0 bases from V and 0 bases from J, with 7 bases between. CDR1 is SGHRS and CDR2 is YFSETQ in the germline V gene. This CDR3 has 15 residues. The full variable domain, completed using reference TRBV5-1 and TRBJ1-5, is KAGVTQTPRYLIKTRGQQVTLSCSPISGHRSVSWYQQTPGQGLQFLFEYFSETQRNKGNFPGRFSGRQFSNSRSEMNVSTLELGDSALYLCASSLGENSNQPQHFGDGTRLSIL.